A selection of T cell receptor beta chains follows, all from one sample in a study of blood T cell repertoires in COVID-19. Produced via immunoSEQ multiplex PCR; TCRdb's table is partial and in-frame only. The top ten hold 35% of the sample, which has about 15,000 clones, roughly 85% seen once. The sample comprised peripheral blood. The receptors were sampled from a man between 65 and 79 years old in a cohort sampled during active COVID-19. CDR3s include the opening cysteine and the closing phenylalanine or tryptophan. Each record gives: clone size, J gene, V gene, D gene, CDR3 protein, CDR3 DNA. D genes are given only for firm matches. For some rows the clone size is stated as once, few or many, or as a class when expanded; others skip it.

abundance: -
j_gene: TRBJ1-5
v_gene: TRBV11-2
d_gene: -
CDR3aa: CASSLDGGSNQPQHF
CDR3nt: TGTGCCAGCAGCTTAGATGGCGGTAGCAATCAGCCCCAGCATTTT

abundance: once
j_gene: TRBJ2-3
v_gene: TRBV5-8
d_gene: TRBD2
CDR3aa: CASSLHYGLAGGPGTDTQYF
CDR3nt: TGTGCCAGCAGCTTGCATTATGGACTAGCGGGAGGGCCTGGCACAGATACGCAGTATTTT

abundance: -
j_gene: TRBJ1-5
v_gene: TRBV19
d_gene: TRBD1
CDR3aa: CASSRDRNSNQPQHF
CDR3nt: TGTGCCAGTAGTCGGGACAGAAATAGCAATCAGCCCCAGCATTTT

abundance: -
j_gene: TRBJ1-5
v_gene: TRBV27
d_gene: -
CDR3aa: CASSFRGGLQPQHF
CDR3nt: TGTGCCAGCAGTTTTCGGGGAGGCCTTCAGCCCCAGCATTTT

abundance: once
j_gene: TRBJ2-2
v_gene: TRBV20-1
d_gene: -
CDR3aa: CSASLQGSRTGELFF
CDR3nt: TGCAGTGCTAGTCTACAGGGCTCGCGAACCGGGGAGCTGTTTTTT

abundance: few
j_gene: TRBJ2-3
v_gene: TRBV11-3
d_gene: TRBD2
CDR3aa: CASSKRSGSSDTQYF
CDR3nt: TGTGCCAGCAGTAAGAGGAGCGGGAGCTCAGATACGCAGTATTTT

abundance: few
j_gene: TRBJ1-4
v_gene: TRBV28
d_gene: -
CDR3aa: CARGWTATNEKLFF
CDR3nt: TGTGCCAGGGGATGGACAGCAACTAATGAAAAACTGTTTTTT

abundance: -
j_gene: TRBJ1-5
v_gene: TRBV19
d_gene: -
CDR3aa: CASSIPTVSNQPQHF
CDR3nt: TGTGCCAGTAGTATCCCGACAGTTAGCAATCAGCCCCAGCATTTT

abundance: -
j_gene: TRBJ2-7
v_gene: TRBV5-4
d_gene: TRBD2
CDR3aa: CASSLELAAYEQYF
CDR3nt: TGTGCCAGCAGCTTGGAACTAGCGGCCTACGAGCAGTACTTC

abundance: -
j_gene: TRBJ2-1
v_gene: TRBV10-1
d_gene: -
CDR3aa: CASSGGGNNEQFF
CDR3nt: TGCGCCAGCAGTGGTGGGGGGAACAATGAGCAGTTCTTC

abundance: -
j_gene: TRBJ1-5
v_gene: TRBV7-9
d_gene: TRBD1
CDR3aa: CASSEGQVNQPQHF
CDR3nt: TGTGCCAGCAGCGAGGGACAGGTAAATCAGCCCCAGCATTTT

abundance: medium-sized
j_gene: TRBJ1-1
v_gene: TRBV4-1
d_gene: -
CDR3aa: CASSQPSTPVNTEAFF
CDR3nt: TGCGCCAGCAGCCAACCCTCAACACCCGTGAACACTGAAGCTTTCTTT

abundance: medium-sized
j_gene: TRBJ1-4
v_gene: TRBV10-3
d_gene: TRBD1
CDR3aa: CAISESLPGTGDYNEKLFF
CDR3nt: TGTGCCATCAGTGAGTCCTTACCCGGGACAGGGGATTATAATGAAAAACTGTTTTTT

abundance: -
j_gene: TRBJ2-7
v_gene: TRBV28
d_gene: -
CDR3aa: CASSSPPQGKDEQYF
CDR3nt: TGTGCCAGCAGTTCCCCTCCGCAGGGGAAGGACGAGCAGTACTTC

abundance: -
j_gene: TRBJ2-5
v_gene: TRBV29-1
d_gene: TRBD2
CDR3aa: CSVGTSGETQYF
CDR3nt: TGCAGCGTTGGGACTAGCGGGGAGACCCAGTACTTC

abundance: -
j_gene: TRBJ2-1
v_gene: TRBV11-3
d_gene: -
CDR3aa: CASSLGQAVEQFF
CDR3nt: TGTGCCAGCAGCTTAGGTCAGGCCGTTGAGCAGTTCTTC